Below, 26 T cell receptor beta chains from the same sample are listed, as sequenced in a study of blood T cell repertoires in COVID-19. The data were produced by immunoSEQ multiplex PCR, yet TCRdb's version contains in-frame clones alone and is incomplete. Of about 350,000 clones listed, around 90% are singletons. The sample was peripheral blood. The origin of the receptors is a woman aged 55-69 years with COVID-19, enrolled during active disease.

V and J are TRBV6-5 and TRBJ1-2, with D possibly being TRBD1 (6 bases). Trimming removed 4 bases at V and 4 bases at J, with 10 bases between. The CDR3 extends over 13 amino acids. CDR1 is MNHEY, CDR2 SVGAGI, per germline. The CDR3 loop is CASSFDRSYGYTF. The CDR3 DNA follows: TGTGCCAGCAGTTTCGACAGGAGCTATGGCTACACCTTC.

V is TRBV6-5 and J is TRBJ1-6; no clear D. CDR3 length: 14 residues. Germline V gene sequence: CDR1 MNHEY, CDR2 SVGAGI. V lost 2 bases and J lost 7, with 9 bases in between. CDR3 sequence reads: CASSYGTENSPLHF. CDR3 DNA: TGTGCCAGCAGTTACGGTACAGAGAATTCACCCCTCCACTTT.

J is TRBJ1-2 and V is TRBV4-1; D is unclear. This CDR3 region has 15 residues. The germline V gene has CDR1 MGHRA and CDR2 YSYEKL. V dropped 6 bases and J dropped 4 bases, with 18 bases sitting between them. The CDR3 protein is CASSHGSSYVYGYTF. The CDR3 DNA is TGCGCCAGCAGTCACGGGTCGTCCTATGTCTATGGCTACACCTTC.

The V gene is TRBV7-2, the J gene TRBJ2-2; D may be TRBD2 (6 bases). Germline V gene lookup returns CDR1 SGHTA and CDR2 FQGNSA. The V and J ends lost 3 bases and 0 bases respectively, with 14 bases between them. The CDR3 has 17 residues. In DNA, the CDR3 is TGTGCCAGCAGCTTGACCGCCGGGACTTCGAACACCGGGGAGCTGTTTTTT. Protein product: CASSLTAGTSNTGELFF.

The rearrangement uses TRBV27 and TRBJ1-1; D may be TRBD1 (5 bases). Trimming left V 7 bases short and J 3 bases short, with 18 bases between. The CDR3 runs to 15 residues. Per the germline V gene, CDR1 is MNHEY and CDR2 is SMNVEV (reference sequence). CDR3 DNA sequence: TGTGCCAGCACTCAATCAGGGTTAGGGGACACTGAAGCTTTCTTT. Protein sequence: CASTQSGLGDTEAFF.

The rearrangement uses TRBV5-1 and TRBJ2-7; D is perhaps TRBD2 (6 bases). Germline V gene data show CDR1 as SGHRS and CDR2 as YFSETQ. The CDR3 covers 16 residues. Trimming left V 0 bases short and J 0 bases short, with 13 bases between. CDR3 coding DNA: TGCGCCAGCAGCTTGGGCGCTGGGCGGGACTCCTACGAGCAGTACTTC. Amino acids: CASSLGAGRDSYEQYF.

The J gene is TRBJ2-6, the V gene TRBV5-6, with 11 bases identical to TRBD1. Per the germline V gene, CDR1 is SGHDT and CDR2 is YYEEEE. V trimming: 1 base; J trimming: 3 bases; junction bases outside the gene matches: 9. CDR3 length: 19 residues. DNA of the CDR3: TGTGCCAGCAGCTTGTTAGGACAGGGGGCCGGATTTGGGGCCAACGTCCTGACTTTC. It yields the protein CASSLLGQGAGFGANVLTF.

This clone was observed once. The chain couples TRBV5-1 to TRBJ1-4; 9 nucleotides match TRBD1. CDR3 size: 15 residues. CDR1 is SGHRS and CDR2 is YFSETQ in the germline V gene. The V gene end was trimmed by 4 bases and the J gene end by 5 bases; junction bases not matched to a gene: 6. CDR3 DNA sequence: TGCGCCAGCAGCACTACCGGGACAGGGAATGAAAAACTGTTTTTT. Translating gives CASSTTGTGNEKLFF.

The chain joins TRBV15 to TRBJ2-1; 11 nucleotides match TRBD1. After removal of 1 base from V and 6 bases from J, the junction contained 2 bases not matched to a gene. Germline CDR1 is LNHNV and CDR2 is YYDKDF (reference sequence). The CDR3 consists of 15 residues. In nucleotides, the CDR3 is TGTGCCACCAGCAGAGCGGGGACAGGGGGCAATGAGCAGTTCTTC. This codes for CATSRAGTGGNEQFF.

This chain uses TRBV7-9 with TRBJ1-2; possibly TRBD1 for D (6 bases). Per germline, CDR1 SEHNR and CDR2 FQNEAQ (reference sequence). Deletions cut 3 bases from V and 8 bases from J, with 13 bases between. There are 13 residues in the CDR3. The CDR3 DNA follows: TGTGCCAGCAGCTTTTATGGGGGCGAGGGCTACACCTTC. Its protein product is CASSFYGGEGYTF.

V usage is TRBV30 and J usage is TRBJ1-2; D remains ambiguous. Trimming removed 0 bases at V and 6 bases at J, with 11 bases between. Germline CDR1 GTSNPN, CDR2 SVGIG (reference sequence). The length of the CDR3 is 13 residues. CDR3 bases: TGTGCCTGGAGTGTTAACGGGGTCGATGGCTACACCTTC. This codes for CAWSVNGVDGYTF.

V gene TRBV15 combines with J gene TRBJ2-1; 10 nucleotides agree with TRBD2. The length of the CDR3 is 16 residues. Losses at the gene ends were 3 bases for V and 9 bases for J; bases not matched to a gene: 11. Germline V gene sequence: CDR1 LNHNV, CDR2 YYDKDF (reference sequence). The CDR3 is CATSRAPAGGQGEQFF. CDR3 nucleotide sequence: TGTGCCACCAGCAGGGCCCCAGCGGGGGGGCAGGGTGAGCAGTTCTTC.

A single count supports this clone. V and J are TRBV3-1 (or the pseudogene TRBV3-2) and TRBJ1-1, with D unclear. Germline values: CDR1 LGHDT, CDR2 YNNKEL (reference sequence). V was trimmed by 2 bases and J by 1 base, leaving 5 bases between them. This CDR3 has 13 amino acids. This CDR3 reads CASSQSGNTEAFF. The CDR3, as DNA: TGTGCCAGCAGCCAATCCGGGAACACTGAAGCTTTCTTT.

CDR3 nucleotides: TGCGCCAGCAGCCAACAAACAGGGGCAGATACGCAGTATTTT. The encoded protein is CASSQQTGADTQYF. This chain uses TRBV4-1 with TRBJ2-3; 7 bases agree with TRBD1. This CDR3 region has 14 residues. Looked up from germline, CDR1 is MGHRA and CDR2 is YSYEKL. After removal of 2 bases from V and 4 bases from J, the junction contained 3 bases not matched to a gene.

The CDR3 spells CASTKGAYGYTF. The CDR3 bases are TGTGCCTCAACTAAGGGGGCGTATGGCTACACCTTC. The chain uses TRBV6-5 and TRBJ1-2; 7 bases line up with TRBD1. Germline lookup yields CDR1 MNHEY and CDR2 SVGAGI. CDR3 length: 12 amino acids. V lost 11 bases, J lost 5 bases, and 8 bases stayed unmatched.

The rearrangement joins TRBV30 to TRBJ1-1; tentative D call: TRBD1 (5 bases). The V end was cut by 3 bases, the J end by 7 bases, with 9 bases between. Germline loops: CDR1 GTSNPN, CDR2 SVGIG (reference sequence). This CDR3 contains 11 residues. CDR3 sequence reads: CAWRGDSEAFF. CDR3 in DNA: TGTGCCTGGAGGGGTGACAGTGAAGCTTTCTTT. The full variable domain, with the rest looked up from reference TRBV30 and TRBJ1-1, is SQTIHQWPATLVQPVGSPLSLECTVEGTSNPNLYWYRQAAGRGLQLLFYSVGIGQISSEVPQNLSASRPQDRQFILSSKKLLLSDSGFYLCAWRGDSEAFFGQGTRLTVV.

This clone was picked up one time. Other DNA sequences in this sample translate to the same CDR3. The chain couples TRBV7-2 to TRBJ2-7, with 9 positions matching TRBD1. The length of the CDR3 is 14 residues. Germline V gene sequence: CDR1 SGHTA, CDR2 FQGNSA. V lost 4 bases and J lost 2; bases outside the gene matches: 3. CDR3 amino acids: CASSSTGGAYEQYF. The CDR3 DNA is TGTGCCAGCAGCTCTACAGGGGGCGCCTACGAGCAGTACTTC.

This sequence joins TRBV11-3 and TRBJ2-1; weak D call: TRBD1 (7 bases). CDR1 and CDR2 (germline): SGHNT, YENEEA. V was pared by 4 bases and J by 2 bases, with 12 bases between. The length of the CDR3 is 15 residues. CDR3 in amino acids: CASSSQGGTYNEQFF. The CDR3 DNA follows: TGTGCCAGCAGCTCCCAGGGGGGTACCTACAATGAGCAGTTCTTC.

The CDR3 sequence is CASSHRGGHTEAFF. CDR3 bases: TGCGCCAGCAGCCACCGAGGGGGCCACACTGAAGCTTTCTTT. V usage is TRBV4-1 and J usage is TRBJ1-1; 7 nucleotides match TRBD1. V lost 3 bases to trimming and J lost 3 bases; unmatched junction nucleotides: 4. Germline V CDR1 and CDR2: MGHRA, YSYEKL. This CDR3 spans 14 amino acids.

J is TRBJ2-6 and V is TRBV9; possible D gene TRBD1, 6 bases. There are 16 residues in the CDR3. CDR1 is SGDLS, CDR2 YYNGEE, per germline. With 3 bases removed from V and 2 bases from J, the gap between germline ends came to 12 bases. CDR3 protein: CASSDSPGAGANVLTF. The CDR3 DNA follows: TGTGCCAGCAGCGACTCCCCAGGGGCTGGGGCCAACGTCCTGACTTTC.

The rearrangement links TRBV28 to TRBJ1-2; 8 bases match TRBD1. The CDR3 has 13 amino acids. Germline V CDR1 and CDR2: MDHEN, SYDVKM. With 6 bases clipped from V and 6 bases from J, the junction kept 6 bases outside the gene matches. In DNA form, the CDR3 reads TGTGCCAGCAGCACCGGGACAGGAGATGGCTACACCTTC. Protein product: CASSTGTGDGYTF.

The genes are TRBV6-5 and TRBJ2-1; the D gene is possibly TRBD1 (5 bases). CDR3 length equals 12 residues. Germline assignment: CDR1 MNHEY and CDR2 SVGAGI. Trimming pared 4 bases from V and 6 bases from J, leaving 7 bases between. Here the CDR3 DNA reads TGTGCCAGCAGTTCCAGGGCCAATGAGCAGTTCTTC. This translates into CASSSRANEQFF.

This clone was seen a handful of times. This chain joins TRBV4-1 and TRBJ1-2; D unresolved. The CDR3 spans 15 residues. CDR1 MGHRA and CDR2 YSYEKL come from the germline V gene. V lost 0 bases, J lost 4 bases, and 12 bases lay in between. CDR3 DNA sequence: TGCGCCAGCAGCCAAGATCTCCTAGCCGGCTATGGCTACACCTTC. Its protein product is CASSQDLLAGYGYTF.

V and J are TRBV6-5 and TRBJ2-7; TRBD1 matches at 7 bases. Germline assignment: CDR1 MNHEY and CDR2 SVGAGI. The junction had 9 bases not matched to a gene; V was cut back by 7 bases and J by 6 bases. The CDR3 is made up of 13 amino acids. CDR3 amino acids: CASMKGAVPEQYF. CDR3 nucleotides: TGTGCCAGCATGAAGGGGGCAGTTCCCGAGCAGTACTTC.

This clone came up once. The chain uses TRBV28 and TRBJ1-2; D remains ambiguous. Trimming removed 1 base from V and 4 bases from J, with 16 bases in between. This CDR3 has 16 residues. Looked up from germline, CDR1 is MDHEN and CDR2 is SYDVKM. Here the CDR3 DNA reads TGTGCCAGCAGTTTATCTCAGGATCGGCGTGGCTATGGCTACACCTTC. It is translated as CASSLSQDRRGYGYTF.

The genes are TRBV15 and TRBJ2-2; 12 bases fit TRBD1. From germline, CDR1 is LNHNV and CDR2 YYDKDF (reference sequence). The CDR3 is 15 residues long. V trimming: 8 bases; J trimming: 6 bases; junction bases outside the gene matches: 7. Here the CDR3 reads CATRRDRGLAGELFF. The CDR3 bases are TGTGCCACCCGCCGGGACAGGGGGCTTGCCGGGGAGCTGTTTTTT.